This section outlines one T cell receptor beta chain sequence together with its context. Repertoires were generated with immunoSEQ multiplex PCR, while TCRdb's copy carries only in-frame clones and drops some. This sample yields about 34,000 clones, of which 65% to 85% are seen a single time; around 3.4% belongs to the top ten. The data derive from a study of PD-1 blockade in mismatch repair-deficient tumors. The CDR3 has 14 amino acids. The V gene's germline CDR1 is ENHRY and CDR2 SYGVKD. Trimming cost V 6 bases and J 5 bases, with 16 bases left between them. The J gene is TRBJ1-2, the V gene TRBV10-3; a weak D match, TRBD1 (5 bases). Source: PBMCs, taken 6 weeks after starting pembrolizumab. The source of this sequence is an adult with mismatch repair-deficient cancer. DNA for the CDR3: TGTGCCATCAGCCCTAGTCAGGGTAGATATGGCTACACCTTC. Residues: CAISPSQGRYGYTF.